The 24 T cell receptor beta chains presented below share a single source sample, sequenced in a study of lymphopenia after photon versus proton radiotherapy. Only in-frame clones appear in the TCRdb table, and some are missing; sequencing was by immunoSEQ multiplex PCR. Of about 53,000 clones listed, 80% to 90% are singletons. The material sequenced was peripheral blood, taken from a patient treated with photon-based radiotherapy. Source of these receptors: a man aged 50-60 years with gastric cancer.

V and J are TRBV4-1 and TRBJ2-7; D may be TRBD2 (5 bases). V was shortened by 1 base and J by 7 bases, with 11 bases between the two germline ends. Germline V lookup: CDR1 MGHRA, CDR2 YSYEKL. This CDR3 is built from 13 residues. In DNA form, the CDR3 reads TGCGCCAGCAGCCAAGTGGGAGCGAGGGAGCAGTACTTC. Translated: CASSQVGAREQYF.

This clone was seen more than once but under ten times. This chain links TRBV9 with TRBJ2-2; D is uncertain. Germline V gene sequence: CDR1 SGDLS, CDR2 YYNGEE. V dropped 5 bases and J dropped 0 bases, with 14 bases sitting between them. CDR3 length equals 16 residues. The CDR3 region is CASSRGPEANTGELFF. CDR3 DNA: TGTGCCAGCAGTAGAGGCCCAGAGGCGAACACCGGGGAGCTGTTTTTT.

This sequence joins TRBV11-2 and TRBJ2-1; maybe TRBD1 (6 bases). V lost 3 bases, J lost 7 bases, and 16 bases lay in between. This CDR3 is built from 15 residues. The V gene's germline CDR1 is SGHAT and CDR2 FQNNGV. The CDR3 coding sequence is TGTGCCAGCAGCTTCACCCAGGGGATGGGGAATGAGCAGTTCTTC. It is translated as CASSFTQGMGNEQFF.

The CDR3 sequence: CAWARGGQVNQPQHF. The CDR3 coding sequence is TGTGCCTGGGCTCGAGGGGGACAGGTTAATCAGCCCCAGCATTTT. The chain carries TRBV30 and TRBJ1-5, with 8 bases lining up with TRBD1. The J segment lost 4 bases and the V segment lost 5 bases, leaving 10 bases of the junction unmatched. CDR1 is GTSNPN and CDR2 is SVGIG in the germline V gene (reference sequence). CDR3 length: 15 amino acids.

This clone turned up a few times. The chain carries TRBV19 and TRBJ1-1; D ambiguous. Germline CDR1 LNHDA, CDR2 SQIVND (reference sequence). This CDR3 region has 16 residues. Trimming cost V 3 bases and J 0 bases, with 14 bases left between them. CDR3 amino acids: CASSISQRSMNTEAFF. As DNA, the CDR3 is TGTGCCAGTAGTATCTCACAGAGATCTATGAACACTGAAGCTTTCTTT.

This chain links TRBV7-2 with TRBJ2-1; 15 positions agree with TRBD2. V lost 0 bases to trimming and J lost 7 bases; unmatched junction nucleotides: 4. The CDR3 is made up of 17 amino acids. Germline V gene data show CDR1 as SGHTA and CDR2 as FQGNSA. This CDR3 is CASSLAIGTSGRNEQFF. CDR3 DNA sequence: TGTGCCAGCAGCTTAGCGATCGGGACTAGCGGGAGGAATGAGCAGTTCTTC.

The V call is TRBV15, the J call TRBJ2-5, with TRBD2 matching 7 bases. Germline CDR1 and CDR2: LNHNV and YYDKDF (reference sequence). The CDR3 length is 16 residues. After removal of 4 bases from V and 1 base from J, the junction contained 9 bases not matched to a gene. The DNA for the CDR3 is TGTGCCACCAGCATGGAGCGGGAAGGGATCCAAGAGACCCAGTACTTC. This gives the protein CATSMEREGIQETQYF.

This clone was seen just once. The genes are TRBV7-9 and TRBJ2-2; TRBD1 is a possible D gene (6 bases). The germline V and J ends were trimmed by 6 bases and 6 bases, with 17 bases remaining between them. The CDR3 has 15 residues. The V gene's germline CDR1 is SEHNR and CDR2 FQNEAQ (reference sequence). In DNA form, the CDR3 reads TGTGCCAGCAGAGCAAACAGGGAGTTCGCCGGGGAGCTGTTTTTT. Protein product: CASRANREFAGELFF.

The V call is TRBV30, the J call TRBJ1-2; 9 nucleotides agree with TRBD1. J lost 8 bases, V lost 5 bases, and 15 bases had no gene match. CDR1 GTSNPN and CDR2 SVGIG come from the germline V gene (reference sequence). There are 15 residues in the CDR3. The CDR3 DNA follows: TGTGCCTGGGGACTTACAGGGGGCGCGGGGCAAGGCTACACCTTC. It encodes CAWGLTGGAGQGYTF. The whole variable domain, remainder taken from reference TRBV30 and TRBJ1-2, is SQTIHQWPATLVQPVGSPLSLECTVEGTSNPNLYWYRQAAGRGLQLLFYSVGIGQISSEVPQNLSASRPQDRQFILSSKKLLLSDSGFYLCAWGLTGGAGQGYTFGSGTRLTVV.

This chain joins TRBV6-5 and TRBJ2-7, with TRBD2 as a possible D gene (6 bases). With 5 bases removed from V and 1 base from J, the gap between germline ends came to 9 bases. CDR3 length: 13 residues. Per germline, CDR1 MNHEY and CDR2 SVGAGI. The CDR3 sequence is CASSGGRSYEQYF. CDR3 nucleotides: TGTGCCAGCAGTGGGGGGAGGTCCTACGAGCAGTACTTC.

V usage is TRBV7-2 and J usage is TRBJ2-7; D gene ambiguous. Germline V gives CDR1 SGHTA, CDR2 FQGNSA. The V end was cut by 5 bases, the J end by 1 base, with 3 bases between. The CDR3 has 11 amino acids. The CDR3 is CASSASYEQYF. For the CDR3, the DNA is TGTGCCAGCAGCGCATCCTACGAGCAGTACTTC.

V is TRBV7-9 and J is TRBJ2-7; weak D call: TRBD2 (6 bases). V was cut by 5 bases and J by 0 bases, with 14 bases left in between. Germline V gene lookup returns CDR1 SEHNR and CDR2 FQNEAQ (reference sequence). This CDR3 is 15 amino acids long. The CDR3 reads CASSPRDSSSYEQYF. The CDR3 DNA reads TGTGCCAGCAGCCCCCGGGACTCCAGCTCCTACGAGCAGTACTTC. Together with reference TRBV7-9 and TRBJ2-7, the CDR3 gives the full variable domain: DTGVSQNPRHKITKRGQNVTFRCDPISEHNRLYWYRQTLGQGPEFLTYFQNEAQLEKSRLLSDRFSAERPKGSFSTLEIQRTEQGDSAMYLCASSPRDSSSYEQYFGPGTRLTVT.

The rearrangement uses TRBV6-5 and TRBJ2-1; a weak D match, TRBD2 (5 bases). Trimming pared 3 bases from V and 0 bases from J, leaving 12 bases between. CDR1 and CDR2 (germline): MNHEY, SVGAGI. The CDR3 spans 16 residues. The CDR3 spells CASSYEGGSSYNEQFF. CDR3 coding DNA: TGTGCCAGCAGTTATGAGGGTGGAAGCTCCTACAATGAGCAGTTCTTC.

The DNA for the CDR3 is TGCGCCAGCAGCTTTCTAGCGGCCGAGGCCTACAATGAGCAGTTCTTC. Residues: CASSFLAAEAYNEQFF. The chain employs TRBV5-1 and TRBJ2-1; 7 bases are a match to TRBD2. V gave up 2 bases and J gave up 2 bases; unmatched junction bases: 7. This CDR3 is 16 amino acids long. CDR1 and CDR2 from the germline V gene are SGHRS and YFSETQ.

The chain uses TRBV29-1 and TRBJ1-2; a possible D gene is TRBD1 (5 bases). Germline CDR1 and CDR2: SQVTM and ANQGSEA. This CDR3 has 14 residues. V shed 4 bases and J shed 3 bases, with 15 bases lying between them. The CDR3 is CSVVQGIADYGYTF. The CDR3 nucleotides read TGCAGCGTTGTTCAGGGTATAGCGGACTATGGCTACACCTTC.

The chain links TRBV29-1 to TRBJ2-7, with 9 bases aligning to TRBD2. The CDR3 contains 13 residues. Trimming removed 4 bases from V and 5 bases from J; junction bases left unmatched: 6. The V gene's germline CDR1 is SQVTM and CDR2 ANQGSEA. The CDR3 DNA reads as TGCAGCGTTGGAGTAGCGGGAGCCCACGAGCAGTACTTC. It specifies CSVGVAGAHEQYF.

This chain joins TRBV28 and TRBJ2-3; D remains ambiguous. CDR3 length: 13 amino acids. CDR1 is MDHEN and CDR2 is SYDVKM in the germline V gene. The V end was cut by 2 bases, the J end by 0 bases, with 3 bases between. In nucleotides, the CDR3 is TGTGCCAGCAGTTTAGGTAGCACAGATACGCAGTATTTT. Encoded protein: CASSLGSTDTQYF. Supplemented by reference TRBV28 and TRBJ2-3, the full variable domain reads DVKVTQSSRYLVKRTGEKVFLECVQDMDHENMFWYRQDPGLGLRLIYFSYDVKMKEKGDIPEGYSVSREKKERFSLILESASTNQTSMYLCASSLGSTDTQYFGPGTRLTVL.

This rearrangement joins TRBV2 to TRBJ2-7, with 10 bases identical to TRBD2. Trimming at V came to 10 bases and at J to 7 bases, leaving 16 bases not matched to a gene. The CDR3 is 15 amino acids. The germline V gene has CDR1 SNHLY and CDR2 FYNNEI. The chain's CDR3 is CATTRAGGPQDEQYF. In nucleotides, the CDR3 is TGTGCCACAACACGAGCGGGAGGGCCCCAGGATGAGCAGTACTTC.

V and J are TRBV20-1 and TRBJ2-7; tentatively, D is TRBD2 (5 bases). Per the germline V gene, CDR1 is DFQATT and CDR2 is SNEGSKA (reference sequence). V lost 6 bases and J 6 bases, leaving 12 bases between the germline ends. This CDR3 contains 11 residues. CDR3 sequence reads: CSAGLNSEQYF. The CDR3 bases are TGCAGTGCAGGACTTAACAGCGAGCAGTACTTC.

Here the CDR3 DNA reads TGTGCCAGCAGTGGTAGCGGGACGGCATACAATGAGCAGTTCTTC. Its protein is CASSGSGTAYNEQFF. The chain is built from TRBV6-6 and TRBJ2-1, with TRBD2 identical over 8 bases. The length of the CDR3 is 15 residues. V shed 5 bases, J shed 4 bases, and the junction held 7 bases outside the gene matches. Germline CDR1 MNHNY, CDR2 SVGAGI (reference sequence).

The V and J genes are TRBV29-1 and TRBJ2-2; D could derive from TRBD1 or TRBD2 (5 bases each). In germline, CDR1 is SQVTM, CDR2 ANQGSEA. V lost 7 bases to trimming and J lost 7 bases, with 16 bases between them. The CDR3 consists of 13 residues. The CDR3: CSAGTRSGGELFF. CDR3 DNA sequence: TGCAGCGCAGGGACCCGTTCGGGCGGGGAGCTGTTTTTT.

V is TRBV10-3 and J is TRBJ2-5; D possibly corresponds to TRBD1 (5 bases). Germline V lookup: CDR1 ENHRY, CDR2 SYGVKD. The V gene lost 4 bases and the J gene lost 8 bases, with 23 bases spanning the gap. This CDR3 region has 16 residues. The CDR3 DNA reads TGTGCCATCAGTGCCGACAGAGGCAGCGACCTTCGCACCCAGTACTTC. Protein sequence: CAISADRGSDLRTQYF.

The genes are TRBV7-8 and TRBJ2-3, with TRBD2 as a possible D gene (6 bases). V was shortened by 8 bases and J by 8 bases, with 14 bases between the two germline ends. CDR3 length: 12 amino acids. CDR1 is SGHVS, CDR2 FQNEAQ, per germline. The chain's CDR3 is CASSKLGGTQYF. The CDR3 DNA sequence: TGTGCCAGCTCCAAGCTGGGGGGTACGCAGTATTTT. Looking up the rest from reference TRBV7-8 and TRBJ2-3 gives the full variable domain: GAGVSQSPRYKVAKRGQDVALRCDPISGHVSLFWYQQALGQGPEFLTYFQNEAQLDKSGLPSDRFFAERPEGSVSTLKIQRTQQEDSAVYLCASSKLGGTQYFGPGTRLTVL.

The chain recombines TRBV5-1 with TRBJ2-1; TRBD2 agrees at 10 bases. The ends lost 1 base at V and 8 bases at J; junction bases unmatched: 9. CDR3 length: 16 amino acids. CDR1 is SGHRS and CDR2 is YFSETQ in the germline V gene. DNA of the CDR3: TGCGCCAGCAGCTTGTTCTTAGCGGGAGGAGGGGATGAGCAGTTCTTC. Translating it yields CASSLFLAGGGDEQFF.